These T cell receptor beta chains were read from a single sample in a study of persistence of HIV-infected CD4 T cells. Assay used: immunoSEQ multiplex PCR; TCRdb lists only in-frame clones, some missing. The table has approximately 30,000 clones, roughly 82% seen once. No antigen has been identified for these receptors. The sample in question was CD4+ T cells sorted from PBMCs after approximately 20-hour stimulation, obtained from a patient who received antiretroviral therapy. Source of these receptors: an adult woman with HIV who was CMV-seropositive. The CDR3 runs from the conserved cysteine through the conserved F or W. A D gene is named only where the DNA matches it firmly. Not all rows give a size; the values are once, few, many and, for expanded clones, a class.

NA	TRBJ1-2	NA	TRBV5-6	CASSLRGPNYGYTF	TGTGCCAGCAGCTTAAGGGGCCCTAACTATGGCTACACCTTC
TRBD1	TRBJ2-6	NA	TRBV6-2/TRBV6-3	CASSTGQGASGANVLTF	TGTGCCAGCAGTACCGGACAGGGCGCATCTGGGGCCAACGTCCTGACTTTC
TRBD1	TRBJ2-3	few	TRBV7-6	CASSRDSKADTQYF	TGTGCCAGCAGCCGGGACAGTAAGGCAGATACGCAGTATTTT
NA	TRBJ2-2	NA	TRBV14	CASSTRFGGAGELFF	TGTGCCAGCAGCACGCGCTTCGGAGGGGCCGGGGAGCTGTTTTTT
TRBD1	TRBJ2-7	NA	TRBV24-1	CATSGPTDRGPYEQYF	TGTGCCACCAGTGGCCCGACTGACAGGGGCCCCTACGAGCAGTACTTC
TRBD1	TRBJ1-1	NA	TRBV7-9	CASSTGTGGNRAAFF	TGTGCCAGCAGCACCGGGACAGGGGGGAATCGAGCAGCTTTCTTT
TRBD2	TRBJ2-5	NA	TRBV7-2	CASSISGAFQETQYF	TGTGCCAGCAGCATTAGCGGGGCATTCCAAGAGACCCAGTACTTC
NA	TRBJ1-1	few	TRBV11-3	CASSHQTGGTEAFF	TGTGCCAGCAGCCACCAGACTGGGGGCACTGAAGCTTTCTTT
TRBD2	TRBJ2-1	NA	TRBV29-1	CSVVRRGGHEQFF	TGCAGCGTTGTGAGGCGGGGGGGCCATGAGCAGTTCTTC
NA	TRBJ2-1	once	TRBV12-3/TRBV12-4	CASSLRVEQFF	TGTGCCAGCAGTTTAAGGGTTGAGCAGTTCTTC
NA	TRBJ2-7	NA	TRBV5-5	CASSRASNYEQYF	TGTGCCAGTAGCCGTGCATCCAACTACGAGCAGTACTTC
NA	TRBJ1-4	NA	TRBV6-4	CASRRTENPNEKLFF	TGTGCCAGCAGAAGAACGGAAAATCCTAATGAAAAACTGTTTTTT
TRBD1	TRBJ1-5	NA	TRBV24-1	CATCRGINQPQHF	TGTGCCACCTGCAGGGGGATCAATCAGCCCCAGCATTTT
NA	TRBJ1-5	NA	TRBV18	CASSPGILLNQPQHF	TGTGCCAGCTCACCAGGGATACTACTCAATCAGCCCCAGCATTTT
NA	TRBJ2-2	NA	TRBV5-4	CASSLLLLSGAGGGELFF	TGTGCCAGCAGCTTGCTTCTGCTCAGTGGGGCCGGTGGCGGGGAGCTGTTTTTT
NA	TRBJ2-3	NA	TRBV19	CAGLGATDTQYF	TGTGCCGGTCTAGGGGCGACAGATACGCAGTATTTT
NA	TRBJ1-5	NA	TRBV6-5	CASSYLTGYSNQPQHF	TGTGCCAGCAGTTACCTAACAGGTTATAGCAATCAGCCCCAGCATTTT
TRBD1	TRBJ1-5	NA	TRBV7-2	CASSLAGQGGGRNQPQHF	TGTGCCAGCAGCTTAGCGGGACAGGGAGGAGGACGCAATCAGCCCCAGCATTTT
NA	TRBJ1-1	NA	TRBV30	CAFKGGQNTEAFF	TGTGCCTTCAAGGGCGGCCAGAACACTGAAGCTTTCTTT
NA	TRBJ1-4	NA	TRBV15	CATSRGTNEKLFF	TGTGCCACCAGCAGGGGGACTAATGAAAAACTGTTTTTT
NA	TRBJ2-7	NA	TRBV5-5	CASSLNVRLEQYF	TGTGCCAGCAGCTTGAACGTTCGGCTTGAGCAGTACTTC
TRBD2	TRBJ2-1	NA	TRBV4-1	CASSKGTSGGARHGSYNEQFF	TGCGCCAGCAGCAAGGGGACTAGCGGGGGGGCCCGGCATGGCTCCTACAATGAGCAGTTCTTC
NA	TRBJ1-6	NA	TRBV27	CASKPEGRRSPLHF	TGTGCCAGCAAACCGGAGGGTAGGAGATCACCCCTCCACTTT
NA	TRBJ2-7	NA	TRBV28	CASTPPGLTGEQYF	TGTGCCAGCACCCCGCCAGGGTTGACGGGCGAGCAGTACTTC
TRBD1	TRBJ2-2	NA	TRBV11-3	CASSQDRDRNTGELFF	TGTGCCAGCAGCCAAGACCGGGACAGGAACACCGGGGAGCTGTTTTTT
TRBD1	TRBJ1-2	NA	TRBV2	CASRLTGTANYGYTF	TGTGCCAGCAGATTAACCGGGACAGCTAACTATGGCTACACCTTC
NA	TRBJ2-3	NA	TRBV19	CASSTGASFGTDTQYF	TGTGCCAGTAGTACAGGGGCCTCCTTTGGGACAGATACGCAGTATTTT
NA	TRBJ2-2	NA	TRBV19	CASSISGTYTGELFF	TGTGCCAGTAGTATCTCCGGGACCTACACCGGGGAGCTGTTTTTT
TRBD2	TRBJ2-5	NA	TRBV5-1	CASSLGLAGPQETQYF	TGCGCCAGCAGCTTGGGACTAGCGGGTCCCCAAGAGACCCAGTACTTC